The clone carrying this TCR beta chain was counted a single time. This entry belongs to a study of blood T cell repertoires in COVID-19. V was clipped by 1 base and J by 6 bases, with 6 bases between them. This CDR3 region has 13 residues. From germline, CDR1 is KGHSH and CDR2 LQKENI. Assay used: immunoSEQ multiplex PCR; TCRdb lists only in-frame clones, some missing. The table lists tens of thousands of clones, approximately 79% of them singletons, with about a quarter in the top ten. The source material was peripheral blood. V usage is TRBV18 and J usage is TRBJ1-4; a possible D gene is TRBD1 (5 bases). This sequence was found in a man aged 60 to 69 with active or convalescent COVID-19. This CDR3 reads CASSPRDYEKLFF. CDR3 nucleotide sequence: TGTGCCAGCTCACCACGGGACTATGAAAAACTGTTTTTT.